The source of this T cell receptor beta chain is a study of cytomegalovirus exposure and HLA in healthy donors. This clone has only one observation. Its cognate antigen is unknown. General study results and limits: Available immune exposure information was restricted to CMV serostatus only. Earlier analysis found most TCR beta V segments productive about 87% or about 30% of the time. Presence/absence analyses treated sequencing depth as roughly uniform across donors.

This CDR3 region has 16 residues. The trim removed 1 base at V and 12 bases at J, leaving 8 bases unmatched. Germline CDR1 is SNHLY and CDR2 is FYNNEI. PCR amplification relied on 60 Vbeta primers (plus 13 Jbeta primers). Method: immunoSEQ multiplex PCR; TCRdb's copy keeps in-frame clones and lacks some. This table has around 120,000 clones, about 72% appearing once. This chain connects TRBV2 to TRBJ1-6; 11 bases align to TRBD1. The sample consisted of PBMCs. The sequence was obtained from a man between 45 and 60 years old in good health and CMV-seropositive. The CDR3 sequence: CASSEVGTGGMLPLHF. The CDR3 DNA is TGTGCCAGCAGTGAAGTAGGGACAGGGGGGATGTTACCCCTCCACTTT.